These 28 T cell receptor beta chains came from one sample sequenced in a study of blood T cell repertoires in COVID-19 (dated by TCRdb to the early 2020s). Library preparation used the immunoSEQ multiplex PCR assay. Imported from immuneACCESS, the table was reduced by TCRdb to in-frame sequences with V and J called. These copies leave out some clones; in studies compared against another copy, an unresolved V gene accounts for under half, and the cause of the remainder is not known. In this sample the table shows 50,000 or so clones, under 90% of which occur a single time. Roughly 4.7% of the sample lies in the top ten. The sequenced material came from peripheral blood. The receptor set was obtained from a man aged 40-49 years with active COVID-19.

The CDR3, as DNA: TGTGCCAGCAGCGGCGTTAGCGGGAGTTTGGATACGCAGTATTTT. This encodes CASSGVSGSLDTQYF. The genes are TRBV5-4 and TRBJ2-3; 9 positions match TRBD2. With 4 bases clipped from V and 6 bases from J, the junction kept 9 bases outside the gene matches. This CDR3 is 15 amino acids long. CDR1 SGHNT and CDR2 YYREEE come from the germline V gene (reference sequence).

The chain uses TRBV6-1 and TRBJ1-5, with 9 bases matching TRBD1. Germline V lookup: CDR1 MNHNS, CDR2 SASEGT. V shed 4 bases, J shed 3 bases, and the junction held 7 bases outside the gene matches. The length of the CDR3 is 16 residues. The CDR3 DNA follows: TGTGCCAGCAGTGGGGGACAGGGATCTTACAATCAGCCCCAGCATTTT. It yields the protein CASSGGQGSYNQPQHF.

The V and J genes are TRBV5-1 and TRBJ2-3; 8 nucleotides line up with TRBD2. This CDR3 is 14 amino acids long. V was pared by 6 bases and J by 2 bases, with 5 bases of the junction left unmatched. Germline-derived CDR1 and CDR2 are SGHRS and YFSETQ. The CDR3 spells CASKTGGPTDTQYF. The CDR3, as DNA: TGCGCCAGCAAGACGGGAGGGCCCACAGATACGCAGTATTTT.

The chain uses TRBV28 and TRBJ2-3; D might be TRBD1 (5 bases). V dropped 7 bases and J dropped 11 bases, with 22 bases sitting between them. CDR3 size: 14 residues. CDR1 MDHEN and CDR2 SYDVKM come from the germline V gene. DNA of the CDR3: TGTGCCAGCACCTCCGAATCCTCAGGGTCCTGGCAGTATTTT. It yields the protein CASTSESSGSWQYF.

The rearrangement joins TRBV6-5 to TRBJ2-7, with D perhaps matching TRBD1 (6 bases). In germline, CDR1 is MNHEY, CDR2 SVGAGI. The CDR3 totals 14 residues. V was shortened by 2 bases and J by 3 bases, with 11 bases between the two germline ends. DNA of the CDR3: TGTGCCAGCAGTTACGAACAGGGTTTCTACGAGCAGTACTTC. It codes for CASSYEQGFYEQYF.

V is TRBV28 and J is TRBJ1-1, with D unresolved. The ends were cut back, 4 bases at V and 5 bases at J, with 17 bases in the middle. Per germline, CDR1 MDHEN and CDR2 SYDVKM. The CDR3 runs to 15 residues. CDR3 in DNA: TGTGCCAGCAGTTCCGGCCCCCTCGGAGAGACTGAAGCTTTCTTT. It is translated as CASSSGPLGETEAFF.

This clone came up once. As DNA, the CDR3 is TGCGCCAGCAAACCCTCCTCCGGACAGACCTCCTACGAGCAGTACTTC. This codes for CASKPSSGQTSYEQYF. The chain uses TRBV5-1 and TRBJ2-7; D possibly corresponds to TRBD1 (6 bases). The CDR3 consists of 16 residues. Trimming removed 6 bases at V and 0 bases at J, with 19 bases between. Germline assignment: CDR1 SGHRS and CDR2 YFSETQ.

The rearrangement links TRBV5-1 to TRBJ2-7; 8 bases fit TRBD1. J lost 6 bases, V lost 4 bases, and 9 bases had no gene match. The CDR3 consists of 14 residues. Germline CDR1 and CDR2: SGHRS and YFSETQ. DNA for the CDR3: TGCGCCAGCAGCGACACAGGGGGGTCTGGCGAGCAGTACTTC. Encoded protein: CASSDTGGSGEQYF.

CDR3 loop: CASSLVYGQPQHF. CDR3 coding DNA: TGTGCCAGCAGCTTAGTTTACGGTCAGCCCCAGCATTTT. This chain links TRBV7-9 with TRBJ1-5; no firm D call. Trimming removed 1 base from V and 6 bases from J, with 7 bases in between. The length of the CDR3 is 13 residues. Per germline, CDR1 SEHNR and CDR2 FQNEAQ (reference sequence).

The chain links TRBV11-2 to TRBJ2-7; 10 nucleotides line up with TRBD2. From germline, CDR1 is SGHAT and CDR2 FQNNGV. The V gene end was trimmed by 5 bases and the J gene end by 1 base; junction bases not matched to a gene: 5. The CDR3 is 15 amino acids. CDR3 coding DNA: TGTGCCAGCAGCCAGGGGACTAGCGAGTCCTACGAGCAGTACTTC. It translates to CASSQGTSESYEQYF.

V is TRBV5-1 and J is TRBJ1-3; D not resolved. The V gene lost 0 bases and the J gene lost 0 bases, with 13 bases spanning the gap. Germline values: CDR1 SGHRS, CDR2 YFSETQ. This CDR3 contains 17 residues. DNA for the CDR3: TGCGCCAGCAGCTTGGGAGTGTTATGGAGCTCTGGAAACACCATATATTTT. Its translation: CASSLGVLWSSGNTIYF. The variable domain in full, completed from reference TRBV5-1 and TRBJ1-3, reads KAGVTQTPRYLIKTRGQQVTLSCSPISGHRSVSWYQQTPGQGLQFLFEYFSETQRNKGNFPGRFSGRQFSNSRSEMNVSTLELGDSALYLCASSLGVLWSSGNTIYFGEGSWLTVV.

CDR3 coding DNA: TGTGCCAGCTCCCTAGACAGGGGGCAGACCGGGGAGCTGTTTTTT. Its protein product is CASSLDRGQTGELFF. The chain uses TRBV18 and TRBJ2-2, with 10 bases lining up with TRBD1. The CDR3 runs 15 residues. The germline gives CDR1 KGHSH, CDR2 LQKENI. V lost 6 bases, J lost 5 bases, and 6 bases stayed unmatched. Supplemented by reference TRBV18 and TRBJ2-2, the full variable domain reads NAGVMQNPRHLVRRRGQEARLRCSPMKGHSHVYWYRQLPEEGLKFMVYLQKENIIDESGMPKERFSAEFPKEGPSILRIQQVVRGDSAAYFCASSLDRGQTGELFFGEGSRLTVL.

This sequence joins TRBV7-8 and TRBJ2-2; D is undetermined. The CDR3 is 13 residues long. Trimming removed 5 bases at V and 4 bases at J, with 8 bases between. Germline loops: CDR1 SGHVS, CDR2 FQNEAQ. The CDR3 loop is CASSRTVTGELFF. CDR3 nucleotides: TGTGCCAGCAGCCGTACAGTCACCGGGGAGCTGTTTTTT.

This rearrangement joins TRBV3-1 (or the pseudogene TRBV3-2) to TRBJ2-5; TRBD1 agrees at 12 bases. The V gene's germline CDR1 is LGHDT and CDR2 YNNKEL (reference sequence). The CDR3 has 16 amino acids. V shed 4 bases and J 4 bases; nucleotides not matched to a gene: 7. Written as DNA, the CDR3 is TGTGCCAGCAGCCCACGGGGACAGGGGGCTGGAGAGACCCAGTACTTC. Translated, it gives CASSPRGQGAGETQYF.

This clone was detected a few times. The chain combines TRBV5-1 with TRBJ1-2; TRBD1 agrees at 8 bases. V lost 2 bases to trimming and J lost 9 bases; unmatched junction nucleotides: 9. Germline V gene sequence: CDR1 SGHRS, CDR2 YFSETQ. The CDR3 covers 14 residues. The CDR3 coding sequence is TGCGCCAGCAGCTTCGACGGACAGGGATGTTGCTACACCTTC. Translated: CASSFDGQGCCYTF.

In this sample, this clone turned up a few times. Here the CDR3 reads CASSLATGREQYF. The CDR3 DNA reads as TGTGCCAGTAGTCTGGCCACAGGGCGCGAGCAGTACTTC. The J gene is TRBJ2-7, the V gene TRBV19; a weak D match, TRBD1 (6 bases). The CDR3 is 13 amino acids. Germline V gene lookup returns CDR1 LNHDA and CDR2 SQIVND (reference sequence). V shed 5 bases and J shed 6 bases, with 14 bases lying between them.

The chain combines TRBV7-9 with TRBJ2-7; 8 bases align to TRBD2. Germline V gene lookup returns CDR1 SEHNR and CDR2 FQNEAQ (reference sequence). This CDR3 has 14 amino acids. With 5 bases clipped from V and 5 bases from J, the junction kept 8 bases outside the gene matches. CDR3 region: CASSPGRGNDEQYF. CDR3 nucleotides: TGTGCCAGCAGCCCCGGGAGGGGAAATGACGAGCAGTACTTC.

The chain recombines TRBV6-4 with TRBJ2-2; unclear D gene. Germline values: CDR1 MRHNA, CDR2 SNTAGT. The CDR3 runs to 14 residues. Trimming took 3 bases from V and 5 from J, leaving 10 bases between them. CDR3 sequence reads: CASSEAATTGELFF. CDR3 DNA sequence: TGTGCCAGCAGTGAAGCAGCGACGACCGGGGAGCTGTTTTTT.

The chain has TRBV29-1 and TRBJ2-5; D not resolved. Trimming took 5 bases from V and 2 from J, leaving 12 bases between them. The length of the CDR3 is 13 residues. Germline V CDR1 and CDR2: SQVTM, ANQGSEA. The CDR3 loop reads CSVSRGLQETQYF. In DNA form, the CDR3 reads TGCAGCGTTAGCAGAGGTTTACAAGAGACCCAGTACTTC.

CDR3 DNA: TGTGCCAGCTCACCCGGGACAGGGGACTACAATGAGCAGTTCTTC. Translated, it gives CASSPGTGDYNEQFF. The chain links TRBV18 to TRBJ2-1; the match to TRBD1 covers 10 bases. The germline CDR1 and CDR2 sequences are KGHSH and LQKENI. With V trimmed by 3 bases and J by 3 bases, 2 bases remained unmatched. This CDR3 contains 15 residues.

The chain links TRBV7-9 to TRBJ2-3, with 10 bases matching TRBD2. V gave up 1 base and J gave up 4 bases; unmatched junction bases: 2. The CDR3 spans 15 residues. Looked up from germline, CDR1 is SEHNR and CDR2 is FQNEAQ (reference sequence). CDR3 protein: CASSLVSGRPDTQYF. The CDR3 DNA reads TGTGCCAGCAGCTTAGTTAGCGGGAGGCCAGATACGCAGTATTTT.

The chain carries TRBV7-6 and TRBJ2-1, with D possibly TRBD2 on 5 matching bases. The ends were cut back, 5 bases at V and 5 bases at J, with 16 bases in the middle. The CDR3 is made up of 15 amino acids. The germline gives CDR1 SGHVS, CDR2 FNYEAQ. The CDR3 protein is CASSRRGGNDNEQFF. The CDR3 DNA is TGTGCCAGCAGCCGCCGGGGTGGCAACGACAATGAGCAGTTCTTC. Full variable domain (rest looked up from reference TRBV7-6 and TRBJ2-1): GAGVSQSPRYKVTKRGQDVALRCDPISGHVSLYWYRQALGQGPEFLTYFNYEAQQDKSGLPNDRFSAERPEGSISTLTIQRTEQRDSAMYRCASSRRGGNDNEQFFGPGTRLTVL.

J is TRBJ1-5 and V is TRBV28; 7 bases line up with TRBD1. J lost 7 bases, V lost 5 bases, and 11 bases had no gene match. CDR3 length equals 15 residues. CDR1 MDHEN and CDR2 SYDVKM come from the germline V gene. The CDR3 loop is CASSPLTGERQPQHF. The CDR3 DNA follows: TGTGCCAGCAGTCCCCTTACAGGGGAAAGGCAGCCCCAGCATTTT.

The genes are TRBV5-3 and TRBJ1-6; perhaps TRBD1 as D (6 bases). TRBV5-3 is an ORF; its function is uncertain. Trimming shortened V by 7 bases and J by 7 bases, and 12 bases separated the two germline ends. The CDR3 runs to 13 residues. The CDR3 loop reads CARHRVRNSPLHF. DNA of the CDR3: TGTGCCAGACACAGGGTGAGGAATTCACCCCTCCACTTT.

The chain employs TRBV5-4 and TRBJ2-1, with D possibly matching TRBD1 (7 bases). This CDR3 contains 16 residues. V was cut by 4 bases and J by 2 bases, with 16 bases left in between. Germline CDR1 SGHNT, CDR2 YYREEE (reference sequence). CDR3 region: CASSRQGGDPYNEQFF. CDR3 sequence (DNA): TGTGCCAGCAGCCGACAGGGCGGGGACCCCTACAATGAGCAGTTCTTC.

The chain uses TRBV7-8 and TRBJ1-1; 7 bases agree with TRBD1. Trimming took 4 bases from V and 4 from J; bases not matched to a gene: 6. Looked up from germline, CDR1 is SGHVS and CDR2 is FQNEAQ. CDR3 length: 14 residues. DNA of the CDR3: TGTGCCAGCAGCTCGAGACAGGGATCCACTGAAGCTTTCTTT. Translation gives CASSSRQGSTEAFF.

V gene TRBV27 combines with J gene TRBJ2-4; tentative D call: TRBD2 (5 bases). CDR3 length: 17 residues. Germline V gene lookup returns CDR1 MNHEY and CDR2 SMNVEV (reference sequence). Trimming cost V 5 bases and J 6 bases, with 23 bases left between them. CDR3 sequence reads: CASSPRARTGSGNIQYF. In nucleotides, the CDR3 is TGTGCCAGCAGTCCAAGAGCCAGGACGGGGTCTGGAAACATTCAGTACTTC.

The chain has TRBV5-1 and TRBJ2-1, with 12 nucleotides matching TRBD2. Looked up from germline, CDR1 is SGHRS and CDR2 is YFSETQ. V trimming: 4 bases; J trimming: 5 bases; junction bases outside the gene matches: 4. The CDR3 sequence is 15 residues long. Here the CDR3 DNA reads TGCGCCAGCAGCCCCCTAGCGGGAGGGAACAATGAGCAGTTCTTC. Amino acids: CASSPLAGGNNEQFF.